These 12 T cell receptor beta chains came from one sample sequenced in a study of read filtering for tumor transcriptome and immune sequencing (TCRdb year 2020). Sequencing instrument: Illumina HiSeq 4000. TCR libraries were built from approximately 0.4 ug RNA with the Immunoverse kit, using molecular barcoded adaptors covering alpha/delta and beta/gamma chains. TCRdb reran the public reads through fastp at Q25 and MiXCR, keeping productive beta chains. Entries are consolidated by CDR3 protein sequence, retaining the most common genes and DNA. This sample lists 30,000 to 45,000 distinct CDR3 sequences; approximately 15% were detected once. The top ten clones comprise 6% to 8% of the sample. The sequencing input was a population of CD138-negative cells sorted from bone marrow. Interpreted using the paper, the cell subset or site label stands for: bone marrow mononuclear cells depleted of CD138+ plasma/myeloma cells by negative magnetic selection. The receptors derive from a donor over 35 with multiple myeloma.

This clonotype was detected ten times or more. The CDR3 coding sequence is TGTGCCAGCAGCCGGAGCGGGGGGTACGAGCAGTACTTC. It translates to CASSRSGGYEQYF. This rearrangement joins TRBV7-8 to TRBJ2-7; 9 bases map to TRBD2. CDR3 length equals 13 residues. The germline V gene has CDR1 SGHVS and CDR2 FQNEAQ. Trimming cost V 5 bases and J 4 bases; bases outside gene matches: 3.

This clonotype was detected many times. The V gene is TRBV7-6, the J gene TRBJ2-7; TRBD2 agrees at 8 bases. Germline V gene data show CDR1 as SGHVS and CDR2 as FNYEAQ. The CDR3 covers 14 residues. The junction had 6 bases not matched to a gene; V was cut back by 5 bases and J by 3 bases. CDR3 bases: TGTGCCAGCAGCCCCGGGGGGGGGGGCTACGAGCAGTACTTC. Its translation: CASSPGGGGYEQYF.

Worth noting for this clonotype: A much larger clonotype is one base distant, so this may be a read error. The chain couples TRBV6-1 to TRBJ2-7; D is undetermined. Per germline, CDR1 MNHNS and CDR2 SASEGT. The V gene lost 2 bases and the J gene lost 3 bases, with 2 bases spanning the gap. CDR3 size: 11 residues. DNA of the CDR3: TGTGCCAGCAGTGAAAACTACGAGCAGTACTTC. This encodes CASSENYEQYF.

This clonotype was seen a single time. This CDR3 is missing its conserved last phenylalanine or tryptophan, likely due to a read error. V gene TRBV18 combines with J gene TRBJ1-1, with D unclear. CDR3 length: 14 amino acids. Per the germline V gene, CDR1 is KGHSH and CDR2 is LQKENI. The CDR3 sequence: CAGSTGRMNTEAFS. In DNA, the CDR3 is TGTGCCGGCTCGACGGGCAGGATGAACACTGAAGCTTTCTCT.

This clonotype was observed many times. The chain has TRBV7-8 and TRBJ1-4; 10 bases are a match to TRBD1. The CDR3 has 17 residues. V gave up 4 bases and J gave up 3 bases; unmatched junction bases: 8. Germline loops: CDR1 SGHVS, CDR2 FQNEAQ. This CDR3 is CASSYGDRGGSNEKLFF. The CDR3 DNA follows: TGTGCCAGCAGCTACGGGGACAGGGGCGGGTCTAATGAAAAACTGTTTTTT.

This clonotype came up many times. J is TRBJ2-7 and V is TRBV11-2; no clear D. V lost 7 bases and J 0 bases, leaving 10 bases between the germline ends. Germline V gene data show CDR1 as SGHAT and CDR2 as FQNNGV. CDR3 size: 13 residues. This CDR3 is CASNRIGSYEQYF. For the CDR3, the DNA is TGTGCCAGCAACCGGATTGGCTCCTACGAGCAGTACTTC.

This clonotype was seen repeatedly, ten times or more. The J gene is TRBJ2-7, the V gene TRBV29-1, with a possible D match to TRBD1 (6 bases). Germline CDR1 is SQVTM and CDR2 is ANQGSEA. Trimming left V 8 bases short and J 3 bases short, with 14 bases between. This CDR3 has 12 residues. The CDR3: CSITGQYYEQYF. In DNA, the CDR3 is TGCAGCATTACAGGGCAGTACTACGAGCAGTACTTC.

This clonotype was seen at least ten times. V is TRBV19 and J is TRBJ2-2, with 7 nucleotides matching TRBD1. The CDR3 is made up of 14 amino acids. V dropped 7 bases and J dropped 1; count of bases not matched to a gene: 3. The germline gives CDR1 LNHDA, CDR2 SQIVND (reference sequence). The CDR3 is CASKRGLNTGELFF. In DNA, the CDR3 is TGTGCCAGTAAGAGGGGGCTGAACACCGGGGAGCTGTTTTTT. Complete variable domain (other parts from reference TRBV19 and TRBJ2-2): DGGITQSPKYLFRKEGQNVTLSCEQNLNHDAMYWYRQDPGQGLRLIYYSQIVNDFQKGDIAEGYSVSREKKESFPLTVTSAQKNPTAFYLCASKRGLNTGELFFGEGSRLTVL.

The chain joins TRBV9 to TRBJ1-1; the D gene is possibly TRBD1 (5 bases). With 2 bases removed from V and 3 bases from J, the gap between germline ends came to 8 bases. CDR3 size: 13 residues. Germline values: CDR1 SGDLS, CDR2 YYNGEE. The CDR3 sequence: CASSVRGYTEAFF. As DNA, the CDR3 is TGTGCCAGCAGCGTTAGGGGTTACACTGAAGCTTTCTTT.

This clonotype showed up many times. CDR3 region: CAWSEAGGFGNQPQHF. The CDR3 nucleotides are TGTGCCTGGAGTGAGGCAGGGGGCTTTGGAAATCAGCCCCAGCATTTT. V and J are TRBV30 and TRBJ1-5; 8 positions match TRBD1. Germline CDR1 and CDR2: GTSNPN and SVGIG (reference sequence). Trimming cost V 1 base and J 4 bases; bases outside gene matches: 9. This CDR3 has 16 amino acids.

Ten or more counts support this clonotype. The rearrangement joins TRBV2 to TRBJ2-6; no clear D gene. Germline-derived CDR1 and CDR2 are SNHLY and FYNNEI. Trimming took 9 bases from V and 2 from J, leaving 2 bases between them. This CDR3 is built from 11 residues. This CDR3 is CASAGANVLTF. The CDR3 DNA follows: TGTGCCAGTGCTGGGGCCAACGTCCTGACTTTC. Full variable domain (outside the CDR3, taken from reference TRBV2 and TRBJ2-6): EPEVTQTPSHQVTQMGQEVILRCVPISNHLYFYWYRQILGQKVEFLVSFYNNEISEKSEIFDDQFSVERPDGSNFTLKIRSTKLEDSAMYFCASAGANVLTFGAGSRLTVL.

In its sample, this clonotype was seen many times. The CDR3, as DNA: TGTGCCAGCAGCCTGGGGCACCAAGAGACCCAGTACTTC. This gives the protein CASSLGHQETQYF. This chain joins TRBV3-1 and TRBJ2-5; D may be TRBD1 (5 bases). Trimming left V 4 bases short and J 0 bases short, with 6 bases between. This CDR3 has 13 amino acids. In germline, CDR1 is LGHDT, CDR2 YNNKEL (reference sequence).